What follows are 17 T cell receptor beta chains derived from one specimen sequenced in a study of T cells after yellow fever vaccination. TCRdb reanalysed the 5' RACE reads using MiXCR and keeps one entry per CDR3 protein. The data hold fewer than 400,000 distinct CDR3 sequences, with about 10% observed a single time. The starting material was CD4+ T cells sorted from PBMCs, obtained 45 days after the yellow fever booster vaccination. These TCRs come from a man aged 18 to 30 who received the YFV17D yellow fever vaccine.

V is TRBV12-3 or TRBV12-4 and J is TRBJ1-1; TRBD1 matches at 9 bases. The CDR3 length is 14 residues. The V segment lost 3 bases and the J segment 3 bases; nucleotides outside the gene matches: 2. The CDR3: CASSFTGGYTEAFF. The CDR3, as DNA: TGTGCCAGCAGTTTCACAGGGGGCTACACTGAAGCTTTCTTT.

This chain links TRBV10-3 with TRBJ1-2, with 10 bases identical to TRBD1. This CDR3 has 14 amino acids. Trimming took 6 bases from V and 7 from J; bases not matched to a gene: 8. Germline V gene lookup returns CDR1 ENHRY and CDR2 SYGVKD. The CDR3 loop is CAIRAGTGERGYTF. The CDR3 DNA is TGTGCCATCAGAGCCGGGACAGGGGAACGTGGCTACACCTTC.

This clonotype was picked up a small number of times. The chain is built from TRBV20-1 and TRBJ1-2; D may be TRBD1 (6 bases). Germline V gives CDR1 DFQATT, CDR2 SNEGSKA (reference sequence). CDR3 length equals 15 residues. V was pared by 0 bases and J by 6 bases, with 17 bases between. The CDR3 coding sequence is TGCAGTGCTAGAGACCGGGGGCGTGGGGATGATGGCTACACCTTC. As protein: CSARDRGRGDDGYTF.

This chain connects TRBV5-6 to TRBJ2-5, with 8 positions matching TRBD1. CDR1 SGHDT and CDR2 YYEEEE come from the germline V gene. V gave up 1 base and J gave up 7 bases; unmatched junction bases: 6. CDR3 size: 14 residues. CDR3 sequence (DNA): TGTGCCAGCAGCTTGCAGGGGGCCAGCGGGACCCAGTACTTC. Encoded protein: CASSLQGASGTQYF.

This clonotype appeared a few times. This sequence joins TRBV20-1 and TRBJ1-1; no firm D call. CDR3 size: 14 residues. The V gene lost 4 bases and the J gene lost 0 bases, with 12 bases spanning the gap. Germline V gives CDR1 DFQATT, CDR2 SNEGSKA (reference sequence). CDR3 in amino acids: CSAKDATVNTEAFF. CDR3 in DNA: TGCAGTGCTAAGGATGCGACCGTGAACACTGAAGCTTTCTTT.

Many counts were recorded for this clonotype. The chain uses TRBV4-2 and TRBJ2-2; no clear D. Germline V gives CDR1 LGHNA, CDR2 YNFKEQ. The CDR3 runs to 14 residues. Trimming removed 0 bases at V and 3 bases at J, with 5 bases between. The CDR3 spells CASSQDMDTGELFF. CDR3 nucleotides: TGTGCCAGCAGCCAAGATATGGACACCGGGGAGCTGTTTTTT.

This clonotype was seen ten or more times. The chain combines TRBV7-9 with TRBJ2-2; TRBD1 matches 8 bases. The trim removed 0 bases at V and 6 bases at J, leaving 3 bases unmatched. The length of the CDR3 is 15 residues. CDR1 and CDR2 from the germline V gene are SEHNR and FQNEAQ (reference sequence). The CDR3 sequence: CASSLAPTGAGELFF. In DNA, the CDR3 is TGTGCCAGCAGCTTAGCCCCGACAGGGGCCGGGGAGCTGTTTTTT. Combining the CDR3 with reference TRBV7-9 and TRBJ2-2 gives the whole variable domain DTGVSQNPRHKITKRGQNVTFRCDPISEHNRLYWYRQTLGQGPEFLTYFQNEAQLEKSRLLSDRFSAERPKGSFSTLEIQRTEQGDSAMYLCASSLAPTGAGELFFGEGSRLTVL.

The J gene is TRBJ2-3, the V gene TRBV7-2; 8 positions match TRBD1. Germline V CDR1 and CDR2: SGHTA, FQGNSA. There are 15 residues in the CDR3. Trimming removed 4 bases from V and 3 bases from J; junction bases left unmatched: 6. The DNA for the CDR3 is TGTGCCAGCAGCTCACGGACAGGGAGGACAGATACGCAGTATTTT. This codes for CASSSRTGRTDTQYF.

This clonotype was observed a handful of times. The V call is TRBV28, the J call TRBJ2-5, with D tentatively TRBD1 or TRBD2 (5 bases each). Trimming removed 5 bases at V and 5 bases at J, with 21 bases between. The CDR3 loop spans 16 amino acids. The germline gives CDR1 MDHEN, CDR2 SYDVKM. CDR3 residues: CASSTPGRGKGETQYF. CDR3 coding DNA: TGTGCCAGCAGTACCCCGGGACGAGGAAAGGGGGAGACCCAGTACTTC.

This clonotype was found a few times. Here the CDR3 reads CSVFQGQGAEAFF. The CDR3 nucleotides are TGCAGCGTTTTTCAGGGACAGGGAGCTGAAGCTTTCTTT. The V call is TRBV29-1, the J call TRBJ1-1; TRBD1 agrees at 9 bases. Germline V gives CDR1 SQVTM, CDR2 ANQGSEA. The J segment lost 6 bases and the V segment lost 5 bases, leaving 7 bases of the junction unmatched. The CDR3 covers 13 residues.

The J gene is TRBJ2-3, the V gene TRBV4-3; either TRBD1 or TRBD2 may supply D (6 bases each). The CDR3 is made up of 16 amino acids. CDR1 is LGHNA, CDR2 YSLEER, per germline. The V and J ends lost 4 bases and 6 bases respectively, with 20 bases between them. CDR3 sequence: CASSRSGGGLGDTQYF. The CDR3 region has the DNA TGCGCCAGCAGCCGATCCGGGGGCGGGCTGGGGGATACGCAGTATTTT.

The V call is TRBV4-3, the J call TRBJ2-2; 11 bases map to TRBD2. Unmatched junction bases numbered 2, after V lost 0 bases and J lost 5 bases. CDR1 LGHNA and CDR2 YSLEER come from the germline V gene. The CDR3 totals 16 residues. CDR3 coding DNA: TGCGCCAGCAGCCAAGAGTCTAGCGGGGGGACCGGGGAGCTGTTTTTT. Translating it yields CASSQESSGGTGELFF.

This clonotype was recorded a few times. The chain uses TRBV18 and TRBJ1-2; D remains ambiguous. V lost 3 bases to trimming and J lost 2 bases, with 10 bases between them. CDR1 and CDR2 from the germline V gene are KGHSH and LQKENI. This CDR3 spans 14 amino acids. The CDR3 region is CASSPSGQNYGYTF. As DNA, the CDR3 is TGTGCCAGCTCACCTAGCGGGCAGAACTATGGCTACACCTTC.

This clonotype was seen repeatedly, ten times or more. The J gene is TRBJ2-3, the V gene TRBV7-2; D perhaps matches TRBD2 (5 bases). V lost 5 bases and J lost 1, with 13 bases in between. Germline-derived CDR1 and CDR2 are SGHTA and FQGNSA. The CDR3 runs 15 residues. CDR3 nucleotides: TGTGCCAGCAGCCCCGACTACCTACGCACAGATACGCAGTATTTT. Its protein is CASSPDYLRTDTQYF. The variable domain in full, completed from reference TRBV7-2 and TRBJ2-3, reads GAGVSQSPSNKVTEKGKDVELRCDPISGHTALYWYRQSLGQGLEFLIYFQGNSAPDKSGLPSDRFSAERTGGSVSTLTIQRTQQEDSAVYLCASSPDYLRTDTQYFGPGTRLTVL.

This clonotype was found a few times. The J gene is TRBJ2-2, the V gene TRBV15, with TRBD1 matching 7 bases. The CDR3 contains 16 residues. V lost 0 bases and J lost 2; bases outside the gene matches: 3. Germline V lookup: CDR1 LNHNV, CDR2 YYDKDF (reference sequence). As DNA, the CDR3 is TGTGCCACCAGCAGAGATAGACAGGGTAACACCGGGGAGCTGTTTTTT. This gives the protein CATSRDRQGNTGELFF.

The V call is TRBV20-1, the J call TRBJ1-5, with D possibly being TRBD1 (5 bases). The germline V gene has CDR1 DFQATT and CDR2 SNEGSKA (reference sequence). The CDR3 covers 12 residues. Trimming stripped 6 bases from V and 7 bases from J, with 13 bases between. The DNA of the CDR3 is TGCAGTGCAGTTGGGGGATGGCAGCCCCAGCATTTT. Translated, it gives CSAVGGWQPQHF.

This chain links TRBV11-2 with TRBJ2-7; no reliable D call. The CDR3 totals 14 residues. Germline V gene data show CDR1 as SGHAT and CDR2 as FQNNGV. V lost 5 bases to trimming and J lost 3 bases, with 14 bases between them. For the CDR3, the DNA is TGTGCCAGCAGCCCCCAAATAGAAAACTACGAGCAGTACTTC. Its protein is CASSPQIENYEQYF.